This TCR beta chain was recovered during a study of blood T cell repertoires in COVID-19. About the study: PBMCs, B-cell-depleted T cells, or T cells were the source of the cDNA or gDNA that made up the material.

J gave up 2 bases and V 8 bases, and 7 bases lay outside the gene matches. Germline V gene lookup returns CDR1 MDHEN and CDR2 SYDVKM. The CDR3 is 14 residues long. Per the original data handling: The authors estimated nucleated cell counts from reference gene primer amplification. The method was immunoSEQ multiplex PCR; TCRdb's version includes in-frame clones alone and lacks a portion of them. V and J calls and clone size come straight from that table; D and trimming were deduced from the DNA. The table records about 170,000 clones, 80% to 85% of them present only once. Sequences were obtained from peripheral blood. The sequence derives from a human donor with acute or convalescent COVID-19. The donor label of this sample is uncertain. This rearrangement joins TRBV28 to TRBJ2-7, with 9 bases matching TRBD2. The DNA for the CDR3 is TGTGCCAGCTATAGCGGGGGCCCGGCCTACGAGCAGTACTTC. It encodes CASYSGGPAYEQYF. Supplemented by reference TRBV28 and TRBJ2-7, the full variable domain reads DVKVTQSSRYLVKRTGEKVFLECVQDMDHENMFWYRQDPGLGLRLIYFSYDVKMKEKGDIPEGYSVSREKKERFSLILESASTNQTSMYLCASYSGGPAYEQYFGPGTRLTVT.